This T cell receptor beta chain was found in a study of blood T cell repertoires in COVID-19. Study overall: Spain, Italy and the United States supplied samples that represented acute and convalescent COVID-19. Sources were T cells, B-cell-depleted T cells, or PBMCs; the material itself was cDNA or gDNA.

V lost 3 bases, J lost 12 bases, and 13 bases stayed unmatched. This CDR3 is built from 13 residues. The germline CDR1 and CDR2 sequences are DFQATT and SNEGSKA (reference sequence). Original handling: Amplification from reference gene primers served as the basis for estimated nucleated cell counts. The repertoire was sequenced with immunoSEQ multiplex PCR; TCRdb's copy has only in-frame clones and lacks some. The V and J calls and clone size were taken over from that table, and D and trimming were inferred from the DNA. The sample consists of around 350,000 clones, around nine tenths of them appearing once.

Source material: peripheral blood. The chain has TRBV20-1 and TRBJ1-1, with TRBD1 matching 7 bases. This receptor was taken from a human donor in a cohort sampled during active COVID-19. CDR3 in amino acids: CSASSTGLTGPFF. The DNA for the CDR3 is TGCAGTGCTAGTTCGACAGGGCTTACTGGACCTTTCTTT.